This is a list of T cell receptor beta chains from one sample in a study of blood T cell repertoires in COVID-19. The method was immunoSEQ multiplex PCR; TCRdb's version includes in-frame clones alone and lacks a portion of them. The sample carries roughly 300,000 clones, around 89% recorded once. Sequencing was done on a sample of peripheral blood. These receptors all come from a young man who had recovered from COVID-19. Both conserved end residues are part of each CDR3. The order of the fields is clone size, J gene, V gene, D gene, CDR3 DNA, CDR3 protein. A D gene is named only where the DNA matches it firmly. Rows give clone size only sometimes, using once, few, many, or a class for an expanded clone.

>-|TRBJ2-4|TRBV27|-
TGTGCCACCGCGGGACTAGCCAAAAACATTCAGTACTTC
CATAGLAKNIQYF
>-|TRBJ2-7|TRBV27|-
TGTGCCAGCAGTTTAGTTCCGGGGACCTACGAGCAGTACTTC
CASSLVPGTYEQYF
>-|TRBJ1-2|TRBV10-3|-
TGTGCCATCAGTGAGTCGGGGGGTAACTATGGCTACACCTTC
CAISESGGNYGYTF
>-|TRBJ2-2|TRBV4-3|-
TGCGCCAGCAGCCAAGAGCCGCTACAGGGTTCGGACACCGGGGAGCTGTTTTTT
CASSQEPLQGSDTGELFF
>-|TRBJ1-5|TRBV2|TRBD1
TGTGCCATAGGGGACAGAGAGAATCAGCCCCAGCATTTT
CAIGDRENQPQHF
>once|TRBJ2-7|TRBV7-6|-
TGTGCCAGCAGCTTAGGCGTACAGTCCTACGAGCAGTACTTC
CASSLGVQSYEQYF
>-|TRBJ2-7|TRBV2|TRBD2
TGTGCCAGCAGTGGACTAGCGGGAGTTAGCGAGCAGTACTTC
CASSGLAGVSEQYF
>-|TRBJ1-5|TRBV10-1|-
TGCGCCAGCACGGGTGACGGTCAGCCCCAGCATTTT
CASTGDGQPQHF
>-|TRBJ1-2|TRBV19|-
TGTGCCAGTAGGGGGGCCTATGGCTACACCTTC
CASRGAYGYTF
>-|TRBJ1-2|TRBV27|TRBD1
TGTGCCAGCAAAGGACAGGTCTATGGCTACACCTTC
CASKGQVYGYTF
>-|TRBJ1-1|TRBV5-1|-
TGCGCCAGCAGCTTGTGGGCACCTGTGAACACTGAAGCTTTCTTT
CASSLWAPVNTEAFF
>-|TRBJ2-5|TRBV5-4|TRBD2
TGTGCCAGCAGCCCTATCGGGACTAGCCGCCCGAGGACCCAGTACTTC
CASSPIGTSRPRTQYF
>once|TRBJ2-3|TRBV4-1|TRBD2
TGCGCCAGCAGCCACAAAAAAGGGGCGGGGGGGACAGATACGCAGTATTTT
CASSHKKGAGGTDTQYF
>-|TRBJ1-1|TRBV9|-
TGTGCCAGCAGCGTAGGTAGCTTGAACACTGAAGCTTTCTTT
CASSVGSLNTEAFF
>once|TRBJ2-2|TRBV2|-
TGTGCCAGCAGTGCGGTAGCGAACACCGGGGAGCTGTTTTTT
CASSAVANTGELFF
>-|TRBJ1-2|TRBV27|-
TGTGCCAGCAGTCGGACAGTAGACTATGGCTACACCTTC
CASSRTVDYGYTF
>-|TRBJ1-4|TRBV4-1|TRBD1
TGCGCCAGCAGCCAAGATCCGGCAGGGGGTGAAAAACTGTTTTTT
CASSQDPAGGEKLFF
>-|TRBJ1-1|TRBV27|-
TGTGCCAGCAGTTTAGCCAGGGGTCAGAACACTGAAGCTTTCTTT
CASSLARGQNTEAFF
>-|TRBJ2-2|TRBV6-4|-
TGTGCCAGTAGAACCCAAGAGGGCACCGGGGAGCTGTTTTTT
CASRTQEGTGELFF
>-|TRBJ2-7|TRBV5-6|-
TGTGCCAGCAGCTTGGCTCGGGAATATAACGAGCAGTACTTC
CASSLAREYNEQYF
>-|TRBJ2-3|TRBV9|-
TGTGCCAGCAGCGTGGGACTCTTATTGGGCACAGATACGCAGTATTTT
CASSVGLLLGTDTQYF
>-|TRBJ2-1|TRBV6-5|TRBD2
TGTGCCAGCAGCCGCGGGGGGCTCTCCTACAATGAGCAGTTCTTC
CASSRGGLSYNEQFF
>-|TRBJ1-3|TRBV6-2/TRBV6-3|-
TGTGCCAGCAGTTACCGACCGGTGGGGGGGGCAAGAAACACCATATATTTT
CASSYRPVGGARNTIYF
>-|TRBJ2-7|TRBV28|-
TGTGCCAGCAGTTTACCCCAGGTCTACGAGCAGTACTTC
CASSLPQVYEQYF
>-|TRBJ2-7|TRBV7-9|TRBD2
TGTGCCAGCAGCTTAGCGGGAGGGCCTGAGTTTTCCCACGAGCAGTACTTC
CASSLAGGPEFSHEQYF
>-|TRBJ2-5|TRBV5-4|-
TGTGCCAGCAGCTACCTCGGACTAACGAGAGAAGAAGAGACCCAGTACTTC
CASSYLGLTREEETQYF
>once|TRBJ2-7|TRBV6-5|TRBD1
TGTGCCAGCAGTACACGGGACAGGGGGCGATACGAGCAGTACTTC
CASSTRDRGRYEQYF
>-|TRBJ2-2|TRBV7-3|TRBD2
TGTGCCAGCAGCTTAACGCGTGCGAGCGGGGGGCCCGAGAACACCGGGGAGCTGTTTTTT
CASSLTRASGGPENTGELFF
>few|TRBJ1-1|TRBV11-1|-
TGTGCCAGCAGCTTCGACATGAACACTGAAGCTTTCTTT
CASSFDMNTEAFF
>-|TRBJ1-1|TRBV19|-
TGTGCCAGTAGTATGAAAGGCAGAGGCACTGAAGCTTTCTTT
CASSMKGRGTEAFF
>-|TRBJ1-2|TRBV5-1|TRBD1
TGCGCCAGCAGCTTGGATGGGACAGCATACTATGGCTACACCTTC
CASSLDGTAYYGYTF
>once|TRBJ1-2|TRBV6-5|TRBD1
TGTGCCAGCAGCCCCGGGACAGGCCTTTATGGCTACACCTTC
CASSPGTGLYGYTF
>-|TRBJ2-7|TRBV5-1|-
TGCGCCAGCAGCTTACACAGGGTTGCCTACGAGCAGTACTTC
CASSLHRVAYEQYF
>once|TRBJ1-1|TRBV18|-
TGTGCCAGCTCACCAGGGGACAACGGTGAAGCTTTCTTT
CASSPGDNGEAFF
>-|TRBJ1-6|TRBV25-1|TRBD1
TGTGCCAGCAGTGAATCATACAGGGGAAGTTCACCCCTCCACTTT
CASSESYRGSSPLHF
>-|TRBJ1-4|TRBV15|-
TGTGCCACCAGCAGACAGGGAGGAGATGTCACTAATGAAAAACTGTTTTTT
CATSRQGGDVTNEKLFF
>once|TRBJ1-1|TRBV6-5|TRBD1
TGTGCCAGCAGCTTGGACAGGGTGAACACTGAAGCTTTCTTT
CASSLDRVNTEAFF
>-|TRBJ1-1|TRBV7-2|-
TGTGCCAGCAGCTTGCAGGGGGAAGCTTTCTTT
CASSLQGEAFF
>-|TRBJ2-4|TRBV3-1/TRBV3-2|TRBD1
TGTGCCAGCAGCCAAACAGTGATGCCGGGACAGACACCCGAGTGCTTC
CASSQTVMPGQTPECF
>-|TRBJ2-7|TRBV28|TRBD1
TGTGCCAGCAGACTCGGGACAGGGGCCCCCTACGAGCAGTACTTC
CASRLGTGAPYEQYF
>-|TRBJ1-1|TRBV27|-
TGTGCCAGCAGTCCTAGCCCATGGGGTTCCACTGAAGCTTTCTTT
CASSPSPWGSTEAFF
>-|TRBJ1-2|TRBV25-1|-
TGTGCCAGCAGTGAATCCGGTTCCTATGGCTACACCTTC
CASSESGSYGYTF
>-|TRBJ2-2|TRBV9|TRBD1
TGTGCCAGCAGCGGAGCGACAGGGTCCGGGGAGCTGTTTTTT
CASSGATGSGELFF
>-|TRBJ1-1|TRBV6-5|-
TGTGCCAGCACCATGACAGTGAACACTGAAGCTTTCTTT
CASTMTVNTEAFF
>-|TRBJ1-1|TRBV13|TRBD1
TGTGCCAGCAGCTACGACAGGGATTTGACTTTCTTT
CASSYDRDLTFF
>-|TRBJ1-1|TRBV15|-
TGTGCCACCAGAAACGGCCGGCCAGGGAACACTGAAGCTTTCTTT
CATRNGRPGNTEAFF
>-|TRBJ1-2|TRBV24-1|-
TGTGCCACCAGTGATCTATATGGCTACACCTTC
CATSDLYGYTF
>-|TRBJ2-1|TRBV19|-
TGTGCCAGTAGTCTGCGGGACAGCCCCAATGAGCAGTTCTTC
CASSLRDSPNEQFF
>-|TRBJ2-2|TRBV5-1|-
TGCGCCAGCAGCTTGCAGGGGACCGGGGAGCTGTTTTTT
CASSLQGTGELFF
>-|TRBJ1-1|TRBV9|-
TGTGCCAGCAGCGTAGACGTCGGGAACACTGAAGCTTTCTTT
CASSVDVGNTEAFF
>-|TRBJ1-6|TRBV5-6|-
TGTGCCAGCAGCTTCGGGGTCGCCCCCCTCCACTTT
CASSFGVAPLHF